This entry concerns a single T cell receptor beta chain. Its antigen is undetermined. This entry comes from a study of identical twins. The V gene lost 1 base and the J gene lost 0 bases, with 7 bases spanning the gap. Germline lookup yields CDR1 SGHKS and CDR2 YYEKEE (reference sequence). There are 14 residues in the CDR3. Study-wide results and limits: Excess twin sharing in beta out-of-frame sequences was weaker. A cross-sectional statistical analysis, not follow-up of the same donors, supported the conclusions.

The authors used template switching to add a universal primer site and gave cDNA unique molecular identifiers. TCRdb ran MiXCR on the 5' RACE reads and lists one entry per CDR3 protein. The sample contains about 530,000 distinct CDR3 sequences, around 15% of which appear only once. These data also formed part of another study, on yellow fever vaccine responses in identical twins.

The sequence was obtained from a woman between 18 and 29 years old in good health. J is TRBJ1-1 and V is TRBV5-5; D not resolved. The sequenced sample was CD4+ T cells sorted from blood. The CDR3 DNA sequence: TGTGCCAGCAGCTTGTATAGCATGAACACTGAAGCTTTCTTT. Residues: CASSLYSMNTEAFF.